Listed here is a single TCR beta chain. Its antigen remains unidentified. A marrow graft followed busulfan-fludarabine conditioning, with cyclophosphamide on days +3 and +4. The data were taken from a study of T cells after posttransplantation cyclophosphamide. Study-level results: Skin or GI-infiltrating T cells shared few TRB sequences with blood.

This CDR3 spans 15 amino acids. Looked up from germline, CDR1 is SGHTA and CDR2 is FQGNSA. The V gene end was trimmed by 5 bases and the J gene end by 5 bases; junction bases not matched to a gene: 7. Assay used: immunoSEQ multiplex PCR; TCRdb lists only in-frame clones, some missing. The profile shows 9,000 to 15,000 clones, roughly 2% of them singletons. The source material was PBMCs, sampled after allogeneic stem cell transplant with posttransplant cyclophosphamide. This sequence joins TRBV7-2 and TRBJ2-7; 12 nucleotides align to TRBD2. The origin of this receptor is a male patient aged 30 to 40 who received an allogeneic stem cell transplant from a related donor, was CMV-positive, and had no GVHD. The T cells may partly be graft donor cells. CDR3 bases: TGTGCCAGCAGCCTGACTAGCGGGAGCTTGAACGAGCAGTACTTC. This encodes CASSLTSGSLNEQYF.